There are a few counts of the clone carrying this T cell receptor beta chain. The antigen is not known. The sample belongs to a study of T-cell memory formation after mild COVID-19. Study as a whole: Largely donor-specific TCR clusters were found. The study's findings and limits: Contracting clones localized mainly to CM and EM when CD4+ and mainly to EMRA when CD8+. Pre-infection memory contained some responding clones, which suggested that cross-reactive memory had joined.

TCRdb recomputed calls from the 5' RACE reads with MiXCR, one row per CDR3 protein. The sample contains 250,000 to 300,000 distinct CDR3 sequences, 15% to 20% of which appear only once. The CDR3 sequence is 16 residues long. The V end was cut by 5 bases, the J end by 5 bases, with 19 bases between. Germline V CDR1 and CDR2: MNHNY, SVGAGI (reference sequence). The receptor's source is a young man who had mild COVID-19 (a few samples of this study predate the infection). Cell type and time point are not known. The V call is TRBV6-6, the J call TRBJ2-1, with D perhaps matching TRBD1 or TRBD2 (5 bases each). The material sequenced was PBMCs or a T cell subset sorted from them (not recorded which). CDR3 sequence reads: CASSGPGPTINNEQFF. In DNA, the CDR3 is TGTGCCAGCAGTGGACCGGGACCTACAATCAACAATGAGCAGTTCTTC.